The sample holds a few counts of the clone carrying this TCR beta chain. Its specificity is unknown. This entry comes from a study of beta chain features in type 1 diabetes. On the study more broadly: Cell yields, gender and age were similar in healthy donors and patients. Summed over all samples, the examined sorted cells came to 85 million to 140 million. The study's findings and limits: Naive, central memory and Treg TCRB repertoires appeared more alike in patients than in healthy donors. There was a moderate but significant shortening of TCRB CDR3s in all four CD4+ subsets of Type 1 diabetes patients.

Per germline, CDR1 GTSNPN and CDR2 SVGIG (reference sequence). The CDR3 contains 13 residues. The V end lost 2 bases, the J end lost 8 bases, and 15 bases lay between the germline ends. The whole isolated RNA underwent reverse transcription, so sequencing captured expressed TCRB transcripts. Sequencing was performed with immunoSEQ multiplex PCR; in TCRdb, only in-frame clones are kept and a portion is missing. The sample includes 200,000 to 300,000 clones, about a tenth of them seen just once. The receptor's source is a man aged 25-40 years with type 1 diabetes. The V call is TRBV30, the J call TRBJ1-2; D possibly corresponds to TRBD1 (6 bases). Material: naive CD4+ T cells from blood. The CDR3 nucleotides read TGTGCCTGGAGTCCTGACAGGCTGATAGGCTACACCTTC. Amino acid sequence: CAWSPDRLIGYTF.